Below are 14 T cell receptor beta chains sequenced from a single sample in a study of memory CD8 T cells in hepatitis C reinfection listed by TCRdb under 2017. The sample's time point label, in plain terms: pre-reinfection, 55 to 20 weeks before reinfection detection. The sorted cells were sequenced directly ex vivo, without any in vitro expansion ahead of TCR sequencing. Library method: the immunoSEQ multiplex PCR assay. TCRdb's version of the immuneACCESS table is confined to in-frame rearrangements and falls short of the full clone set. An unresolved V gene accounts for under half of the shortfall where checked; the remainder is of unknown origin. This sample has tens of thousands of clones in its table, and roughly 86% of those were observed once. Clones ranked in the top ten supply roughly 1% of the sample. Sequencing was performed on naive CD8+ T cells sorted from blood. In the paper's terms, the cell subset or site label means: total naive CD8+CD45RO- T cells. All receptors derive from a man aged 18-30 years with hepatitis C virus infection.

The rearrangement joins TRBV7-8 to TRBJ2-1, with TRBD1 matching 9 bases. Germline CDR1 is SGHVS and CDR2 is FQNEAQ. This CDR3 spans 16 amino acids. Unmatched junction bases numbered 10, after V lost 4 bases and J lost 6 bases. In DNA, the CDR3 is TGTGCCAGCAGCTCCCCACGGGACAGGGAGGGCAATGAGCAGTTCTTC. Its translation is CASSSPRDREGNEQFF.

The chain combines TRBV7-9 with TRBJ2-7; D is unclear. This CDR3 comprises 12 residues. Trimming shortened V by 1 base and J by 4 bases, and 5 bases separated the two germline ends. Germline assignment: CDR1 SEHNR and CDR2 FQNEAQ (reference sequence). The CDR3 DNA sequence: TGTGCCAGCAGCTTAGTAGAGTACGAGCAGTACTTC. Translation gives CASSLVEYEQYF.

The gene calls are TRBV4-3 and TRBJ2-2; 14 bases align to TRBD2. The V segment lost 0 bases and the J segment 13 bases; nucleotides outside the gene matches: 16. The CDR3 sequence is 19 residues long. Looked up from germline, CDR1 is LGHNA and CDR2 is YSLEER. The CDR3 loop is CASSQDSLQTSGGEEGLFF. The CDR3 DNA reads as TGCGCCAGCAGCCAAGACTCCCTACAGACTAGCGGGGGGGAGGAGGGGCTGTTTTTT.

The chain links TRBV19 to TRBJ2-3; maybe TRBD1 (6 bases). The CDR3 spans 16 residues. V lost 5 bases, J lost 0 bases, and 15 bases lay in between. The germline V gene encodes CDR1 LNHDA and CDR2 SQIVND (reference sequence). The CDR3: CASSRRTVSSTDTQYF. CDR3 coding DNA: TGTGCCAGTAGTCGGCGGACAGTTTCTAGCACAGATACGCAGTATTTT.

The chain has TRBV21-1 and TRBJ2-1; the table gives TRBD1 as D, unverified against the DNA. TRBV21-1 is a pseudogene segment. The CDR3 totals 13 residues. CDR3 nucleotides: TGTGCCAGCAGCGAAACAGGGGGCAATGAGCAGTTCTTC. Protein: CASSETGGNEQFF.

This chain connects TRBV27 to TRBJ2-1, with TRBD2 as a possible D gene (6 bases). The V gene's germline CDR1 is MNHEY and CDR2 SMNVEV (reference sequence). The V end was cut by 5 bases, the J end by 9 bases, with 17 bases between. The CDR3 loop spans 14 amino acids. The chain's CDR3 is CASSASLAWVEQFF. The CDR3 region has the DNA TGTGCCAGCAGTGCATCACTAGCCTGGGTTGAGCAGTTCTTC.

Only a few counts were recorded for this clone. The gene calls are TRBV4-1 and TRBJ1-1, with D unclear. CDR1 is MGHRA, CDR2 YSYEKL, per germline. The V end was cut by 0 bases, the J end by 1 base, with 12 bases between. The CDR3 consists of 16 residues. Here the CDR3 reads CASSQEVGRKNTEAFF. As DNA, the CDR3 is TGCGCCAGCAGCCAAGAAGTAGGCAGGAAGAACACTGAAGCTTTCTTT.

V is TRBV4-1 and J is TRBJ2-1; 8 nucleotides align to TRBD2. J was trimmed by 4 bases and V by 1 base; bases with no gene match: 9. The CDR3 consists of 17 residues. The germline V gene encodes CDR1 MGHRA and CDR2 YSYEKL. This CDR3 reads CASSQGGAGVGYNEQFF. CDR3 sequence (DNA): TGCGCCAGCAGCCAAGGAGGAGCGGGAGTGGGATACAATGAGCAGTTCTTC.

This clone was observed a few times. The V call is TRBV5-1, the J call TRBJ1-1, with 9 bases that match TRBD1. V shed 2 bases and J 11 bases; nucleotides not matched to a gene: 7. The CDR3 totals 13 residues. CDR1 and CDR2 from the germline V gene are SGHRS and YFSETQ. CDR3 nucleotides: TGCGCCAGCAGCTTCACAGGGGGCGATACGGCTTTCTTT. It yields the protein CASSFTGGDTAFF.

This clone has just one count. The V call is TRBV11-2, the J call TRBJ1-1; weak D call: TRBD1 (6 bases). CDR3 length equals 15 residues. Germline V gives CDR1 SGHAT, CDR2 FQNNGV. The V end lost 1 base, the J end lost 0 bases, and 9 bases lay between the germline ends. For the CDR3, the DNA is TGTGCCAGCAGCTTAGTTTCAGGGGTGAACACTGAAGCTTTCTTT. Protein product: CASSLVSGVNTEAFF.

CDR3 bases: TGTGCCAGCAGCCCCTGGACAGGGCGGGAGACCCAGTACTTC. It yields the protein CASSPWTGRETQYF. V gene TRBV7-9 combines with J gene TRBJ2-5; 8 bases agree with TRBD1. Trimming cost V 5 bases and J 5 bases; bases outside gene matches: 7. The CDR3 contains 14 residues. CDR1 is SEHNR, CDR2 FQNEAQ, per germline (reference sequence).

The rearrangement links TRBV15 to TRBJ2-5; D call uncertain. The CDR3 contains 14 residues. V dropped 0 bases and J dropped 4 bases, with 9 bases sitting between them. CDR1 is LNHNV, CDR2 YYDKDF, per germline (reference sequence). The CDR3 region has the DNA TGTGCCACCAGCAGAGAAGCTGAGGCAGAGACCCAGTACTTC. This translates into CATSREAEAETQYF.

The chain links TRBV6-5 to TRBJ2-5, with a weak D call TRBD2 (5 bases). The end of the DNA aligns better with TRBJ2-7, so the J call may be wrong. The CDR3 is made up of 14 amino acids. The germline V gene encodes CDR1 MNHEY and CDR2 SVGAGI. This CDR3 is CASSYSVGSYEQYF. The DNA of the CDR3 is TGTGCCAGCAGTTATAGCGTTGGCTCCTACGAGCAGTACTTC.

The chain employs TRBV6-4 and TRBJ2-2; D gene ambiguous. V lost 6 bases to trimming and J lost 3 bases, with 11 bases between them. This CDR3 has 14 residues. Germline assignment: CDR1 MRHNA and CDR2 SNTAGT. This CDR3 reads CASSPSRYTGELFF. CDR3 in DNA: TGTGCCAGCAGCCCCTCTAGGTACACCGGGGAGCTGTTTTTT.